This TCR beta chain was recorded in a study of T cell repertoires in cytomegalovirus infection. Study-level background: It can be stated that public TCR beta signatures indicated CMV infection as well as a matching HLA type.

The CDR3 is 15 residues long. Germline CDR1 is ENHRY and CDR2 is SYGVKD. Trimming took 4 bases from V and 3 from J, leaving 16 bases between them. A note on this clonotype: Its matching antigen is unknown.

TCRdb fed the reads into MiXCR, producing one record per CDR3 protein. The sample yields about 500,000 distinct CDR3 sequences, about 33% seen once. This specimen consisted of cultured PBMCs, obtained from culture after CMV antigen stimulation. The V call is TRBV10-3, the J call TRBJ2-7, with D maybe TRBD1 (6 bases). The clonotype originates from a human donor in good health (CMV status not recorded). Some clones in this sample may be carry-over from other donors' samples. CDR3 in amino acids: CAISAGQGIRYEQYF. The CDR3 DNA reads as TGTGCCATCAGTGCCGGGCAGGGGATTCGCTACGAGCAGTACTTC.